Detailed here is one T cell receptor beta chain. TCRdb's copy holds only in-frame clones and misses some; the assay was immunoSEQ multiplex PCR. The sample yields 150,000 or so clones, over 75% seen once. This sample is part of a study of control samples from healthy donors and cancer patients. The V segment lost 3 bases and the J segment 6 bases; nucleotides outside the gene matches: 5. Germline V gives CDR1 LNHDA, CDR2 SQIVND (reference sequence). The CDR3 consists of 14 residues. This clonotype originated in a man aged 35 to 55 in good health. Sequencing was performed on blood. The V gene is TRBV19, the J gene TRBJ1-5; 7 bases fit TRBD1. The chain's CDR3 is CASSISGTAQPQHF. The CDR3 DNA reads TGTGCCAGTAGTATTTCCGGGACAGCTCAGCCCCAGCATTTT.